This T cell receptor beta chain was observed in a study of technical replicates of blood from a few donors. The CDR3 is 18 residues long. Trimming removed 5 bases from V and 4 bases from J, with 24 bases in between. CDR1 and CDR2 from the germline V gene are SEHNR and FQNEAQ (reference sequence). Produced via immunoSEQ multiplex PCR; TCRdb's table is partial and in-frame only. The sample shows more than 65,000 clones, around 94% of them seen only once. Source material: T cells isolated from PBMCs. The V gene is TRBV7-9, the J gene TRBJ2-1; TRBD1 is a possible D gene (6 bases). The TCR was taken from a human donor in good health. CDR3 in amino acids: CASSQFEFLDRLYNEQFF. CDR3 DNA sequence: TGTGCCAGCAGCCAATTCGAGTTCCTTGACAGGTTATACAATGAGCAGTTCTTC.